Sequencing of this TCR beta chain was carried out in a study of cytomegalovirus exposure and HLA in healthy donors. Study-level information: In an early release, HLA-typed donors contributed tens of millions of unique TCR sequences.

The germline V gene encodes CDR1 SGHVS and CDR2 FNYEAQ. Trimming cost V 1 base and J 3 bases, with 20 bases left between them. The CDR3 spans 18 residues. It was with 60 Vbeta and 13 Jbeta primers that the PCR ran. Method: immunoSEQ multiplex PCR; TCRdb's copy keeps in-frame clones and lacks some. Among approximately 110,000 clones listed, approximately 78% were seen once. The sample taken for sequencing was PBMCs. This receptor was taken from a man between 35 and 55 years old in good health and CMV-seronegative. The chain couples TRBV7-6 to TRBJ2-3; D is possibly TRBD2 (5 bases). The chain's CDR3 is CASSLGVGVISGTDTQYF. The CDR3 DNA reads TGTGCCAGCAGCTTAGGTGTTGGGGTTATCAGCGGTACAGATACGCAGTATTTT.